The clone carrying this T cell receptor (beta chain) came up many times. Its antigen remains unidentified. The library came from three nested PCR rounds adapted from ARM-PCR protocols. TCRdb re-called the multiplex PCR reads with MiXCR, one entry per CDR3 protein. The sample gives over 110,000 distinct CDR3 sequences, approximately 66% of which show up once; roughly 20% is in the top ten. These data come from a study of tumor and adjacent non-tumor tissue in lung cancer. No cell sorting was done before RNA was extracted from the tissue. The CDR3 is 15 amino acids. CDR1 and CDR2 (germline): MNHEY, SVGEGT. Trimming removed 6 bases from V and 3 bases from J; junction bases left unmatched: 4. The study's findings and limits: Tumor TCR diversity, when higher, was linked to shorter survival.

The chain links TRBV6-2 or TRBV6-3 to TRBJ2-2; 10 nucleotides line up with TRBD2. This sequence originates from a man in his 60s with small cell lung cancer. The sequenced sample consisted of lung tumor tissue. DNA of the CDR3: TGTGCCAGCAGAGGACTAGCGGAGTACACCGGGGAGCTGTTTTTT. This gives the protein CASRGLAEYTGELFF.